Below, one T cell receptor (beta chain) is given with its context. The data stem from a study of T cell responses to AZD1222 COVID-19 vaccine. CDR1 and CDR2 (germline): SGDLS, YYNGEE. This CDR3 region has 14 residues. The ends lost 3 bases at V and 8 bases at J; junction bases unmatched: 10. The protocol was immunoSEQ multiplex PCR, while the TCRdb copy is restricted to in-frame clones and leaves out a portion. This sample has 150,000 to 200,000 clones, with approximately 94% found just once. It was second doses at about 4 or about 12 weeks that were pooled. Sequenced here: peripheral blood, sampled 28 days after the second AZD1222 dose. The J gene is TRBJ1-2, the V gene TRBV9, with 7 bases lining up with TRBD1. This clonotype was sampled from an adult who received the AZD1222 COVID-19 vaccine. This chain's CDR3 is CASSATGSRLGYTF. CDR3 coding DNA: TGTGCCAGCAGCGCGACAGGGTCGAGGTTGGGCTACACCTTC. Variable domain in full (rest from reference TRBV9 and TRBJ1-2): DSGVTQTPKHLITATGQRVTLRCSPRSGDLSVYWYQQSLDQGLQFLIQYYNGEERAKGNILERFSAQQFPDLHSELNLSSLELGDSALYFCASSATGSRLGYTFGSGTRLTVV.